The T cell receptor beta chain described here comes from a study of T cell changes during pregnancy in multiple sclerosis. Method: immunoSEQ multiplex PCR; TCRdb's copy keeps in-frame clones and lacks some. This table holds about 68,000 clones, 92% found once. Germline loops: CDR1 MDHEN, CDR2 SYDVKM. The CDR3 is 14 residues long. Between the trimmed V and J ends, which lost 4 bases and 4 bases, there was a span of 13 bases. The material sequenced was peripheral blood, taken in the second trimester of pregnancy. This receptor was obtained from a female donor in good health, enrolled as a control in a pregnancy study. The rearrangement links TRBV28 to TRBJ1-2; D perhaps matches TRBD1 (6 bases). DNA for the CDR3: TGTGCCAGCAGTTGGGTACAGGGTGCCTATGGCTACACCTTC. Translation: CASSWVQGAYGYTF.